A selection of T cell receptor beta chains follows, all from one sample in a study of blood T cell repertoires in COVID-19. Method: immunoSEQ multiplex PCR; TCRdb's copy keeps in-frame clones and lacks some. The repertoire holds about 270,000 clones, with 86% as singletons. The sequencing input was PBMCs or T cells enriched from blood (not recorded which). Every receptor here comes from a man between 18 and 35 years old who had recovered from COVID-19. Both conserved end residues are part of each CDR3.

V,J,CDR3
TRBV4-2,TRBJ2-7,CASSQDGRGGDYEQYF
TRBV6-5,TRBJ2-2,CASRSPGQNTGELFF
TRBV4-1,TRBJ1-5,CASSQSGNQPQHF
TRBV6-5,TRBJ1-5,CASAGQGNQPQHF
TRBV30,TRBJ1-1,CAWSVTRMNTEAFF
TRBV29-1,TRBJ2-1,CSADLAGGYNEQFF
TRBV6-1,TRBJ2-1,CASSEGTSKQFF
TRBV11-2,TRBJ1-2,CASSLGQGTPGRNYGYTF
TRBV19,TRBJ1-1,CASSIGSEGLVNTEAFF
TRBV9,TRBJ2-5,CASSVDISGGPQETQYF
TRBV11-1,TRBJ1-2,CASSEGPKQGNYGYTF
TRBV14,TRBJ1-2,CASSLRRRDTTYGYTF
TRBV9,TRBJ2-3,CASSVEVIRGGGSTDTQYF
TRBV28,TRBJ1-1,CASSLTRYFGDRDMNTEAFF
TRBV28,TRBJ2-3,CASSSGGTRALSDTQYF
TRBV30,TRBJ2-7,CAWSGTAAYEQYF
TRBV9,TRBJ1-3,CASSPLQGRFLSGNTIYF
TRBV30,TRBJ1-1,CAWSGQGNTEAFF
TRBV5-1,TRBJ2-2,CASSPPRTRPTGELFF
TRBV2,TRBJ2-1,CASSWTSGRYNEQFF
TRBV27,TRBJ1-4,CASSSGASNEKLFF
TRBV5-1,TRBJ2-7,CASSTGQGPYEQYF
TRBV19,TRBJ2-1,CASSADRDSLYNEQFF
TRBV28,TRBJ2-7,CASSLYNRGDEQYF
TRBV6-5,TRBJ1-4,CASRRQYHNEKLFF
TRBV15,TRBJ2-5,CATSRKNRETQYF
TRBV2,TRBJ1-6,CASDGTGDSPLHF
TRBV12-3/TRBV12-4,TRBJ2-2,CASSLLNTGELFF
TRBV7-3,TRBJ2-2,CASSLMRGTGELFF
TRBV3-1/TRBV3-2,TRBJ1-3,CASSPRGAFSGNTIYF
TRBV12-3/TRBV12-4,TRBJ2-7,CASSFRGAGEQYF
TRBV5-5,TRBJ1-1,CASSSAPVQGGWATEAFF
TRBV19,TRBJ2-5,CASSSSGYTQYF
TRBV29-1,TRBJ2-1,CSSGTGEQFF
TRBV2,TRBJ2-2,CASSEQGNSPGELFF
TRBV12-5,TRBJ1-4,CASGWGPGLINEKLFF
TRBV27,TRBJ2-7,CASSLFTGETYEQYF
TRBV7-8,TRBJ2-2,CASSSPGGAGGELFF
TRBV20-1,TRBJ2-7,CSASEGPSYEQYF
TRBV12-3/TRBV12-4,TRBJ1-2,CASSFKSSYGYTF
TRBV2,TRBJ1-5,CASSEAGQVRNQPQHF
TRBV6-5,TRBJ1-4,CASSYTKSLGGEKLFF
TRBV7-9,TRBJ2-2,CASSLGPGELFF
TRBV7-9,TRBJ2-5,CASSFWTSGQETQYF
TRBV6-1,TRBJ2-3,CASSDFGSGSYRDTQYF
TRBV19,TRBJ1-1,CASSSRDRGLDTEAFF
TRBV19,TRBJ1-1,CASSIGVRVNTEAFF
TRBV5-5,TRBJ2-1,CASSLDLRGVDEQFF
TRBV7-6,TRBJ2-7,CASSLMGAGEQYF
TRBV7-2,TRBJ1-1,CASSLWPQGQVNTEAFF
TRBV19,TRBJ1-1,CASSIRGTEAFF
TRBV3-1/TRBV3-2,TRBJ2-2,CASGMASGTNTGELFF
TRBV6-5,TRBJ2-1,CATRAGTTYNEQFF
TRBV2,TRBJ2-6,CASENAGFGANVLTF